These 4 T cell receptor beta chains originate from one sample sequenced in a study of regulatory T cells in long-lasting Graves disease. In building TCR beta libraries, iRepertoire HTBI primers were used together with Arm-PCR of CDR3 regions. From the multiplex PCR reads, TCRdb called clonotypes with MiXCR, one entry per CDR3 protein. The repertoire has about 470,000 distinct CDR3 sequences, about 20% of them found once; the top ten carry less than 9%. Time point reported: persistent/refractory GD, antithyroid drugs over 5 years with positive TRAb. The TCR library was made from RNA that had been extracted from PBMCs in TRIzol. The starting material was peripheral blood mononuclear cells (PBMCs), obtained when the disease was refractory, from a patient treated with antithyroid drugs. These receptor sequences come from a female donor with Graves disease.

In this sample, this clonotype turned up a few times. V is TRBV6-2 or TRBV6-3 and J is TRBJ1-1; D is perhaps TRBD1 (5 bases). V lost 5 bases to trimming and J lost 4 bases, with 14 bases between them. The CDR3 is 14 residues long. Germline CDR1 and CDR2: MNHEY and SVGEGT. The CDR3 protein is CASSPSQGPTEAFF. In DNA form, the CDR3 reads TGTGCCAGCAGTCCCTCGCAGGGTCCCACTGAAGCTTTCTTT.

As DNA, the CDR3 is TGTGCCAGCAGTCATCCGGGACTAGCGGGAGTCTACAATGAGCAGTTCTTC. Translating it yields CASSHPGLAGVYNEQFF. This chain connects TRBV12-3 or TRBV12-4 to TRBJ2-1, with 14 bases lining up with TRBD2. J gave up 3 bases and V 5 bases, and 6 bases lay outside the gene matches. The CDR3 totals 17 residues.

This clonotype was seen only a few times. For the CDR3, the DNA is TGCAGTGCTAGTACAGGGAACTCCTACGAGCAGTACTTC. Protein product: CSASTGNSYEQYF. This chain uses TRBV20-1 with TRBJ2-7, with a possible D match to TRBD1 (6 bases). The CDR3 is 13 amino acids. From germline, CDR1 is DFQATT and CDR2 SNEGSKA (reference sequence). V lost 3 bases and J 0 bases, leaving 9 bases between the germline ends.

This clonotype was detected once. The V call is TRBV7-3, the J call TRBJ2-7; D possibly corresponds to TRBD2 (5 bases). This CDR3 comprises 14 residues. Trimming took off 0 bases at V and 4 bases at J, with 10 bases between the two ends. Germline values: CDR1 SGHTA, CDR2 FQGTGA. In DNA form, the CDR3 reads TGTGCCAGCAGCTTAACCTCCAGCGGTTACGAGCAGTACTTC. Residues: CASSLTSSGYEQYF.